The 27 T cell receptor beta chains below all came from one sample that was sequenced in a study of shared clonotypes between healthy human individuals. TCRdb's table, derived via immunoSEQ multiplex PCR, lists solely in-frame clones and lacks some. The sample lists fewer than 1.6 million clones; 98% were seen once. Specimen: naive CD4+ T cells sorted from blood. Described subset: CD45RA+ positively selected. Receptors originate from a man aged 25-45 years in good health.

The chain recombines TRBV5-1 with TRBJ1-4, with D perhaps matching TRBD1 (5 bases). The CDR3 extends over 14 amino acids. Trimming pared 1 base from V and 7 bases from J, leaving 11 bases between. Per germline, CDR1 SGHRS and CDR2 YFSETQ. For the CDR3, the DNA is TGCGCCAGCAGCTTGCCCGGGGGAGGTGAAAAACTGTTTTTT. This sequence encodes CASSLPGGGEKLFF.

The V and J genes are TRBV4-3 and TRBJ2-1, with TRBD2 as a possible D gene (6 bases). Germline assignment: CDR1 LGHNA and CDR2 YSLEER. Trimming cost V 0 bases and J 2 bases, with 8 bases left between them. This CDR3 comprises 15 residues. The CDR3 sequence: CASSQDPGAYNEQFF. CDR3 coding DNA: TGCGCCAGCAGCCAAGATCCGGGAGCCTACAATGAGCAGTTCTTC.

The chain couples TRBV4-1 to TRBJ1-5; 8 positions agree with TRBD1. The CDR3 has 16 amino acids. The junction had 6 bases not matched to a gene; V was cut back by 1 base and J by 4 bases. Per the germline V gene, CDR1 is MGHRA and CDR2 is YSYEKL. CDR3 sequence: CASSQGMTGANQPQHF. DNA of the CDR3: TGCGCCAGCAGCCAAGGGATGACAGGGGCAAATCAGCCCCAGCATTTT.

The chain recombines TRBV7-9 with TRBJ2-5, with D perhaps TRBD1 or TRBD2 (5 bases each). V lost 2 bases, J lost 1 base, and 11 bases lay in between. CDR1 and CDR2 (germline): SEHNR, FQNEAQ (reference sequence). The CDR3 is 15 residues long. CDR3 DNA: TGTGCCAGCAGCTTAAATGGGGGTTCCCAAGAGACCCAGTACTTC. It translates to CASSLNGGSQETQYF.

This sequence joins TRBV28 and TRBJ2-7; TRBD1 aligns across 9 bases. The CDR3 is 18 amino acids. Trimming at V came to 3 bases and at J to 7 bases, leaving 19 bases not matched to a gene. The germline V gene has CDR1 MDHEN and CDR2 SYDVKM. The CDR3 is CASSFAPLLDRGSGEQYF. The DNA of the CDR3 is TGTGCCAGCAGTTTTGCCCCCTTGTTGGACAGGGGTTCGGGAGAGCAGTACTTC.

The CDR3 region is CASTPNEGQGSAEAFF. The DNA for the CDR3 is TGTGCCAGCACTCCTAATGAAGGACAGGGAAGCGCTGAAGCTTTCTTT. This chain joins TRBV6-6 and TRBJ1-1; 8 bases map to TRBD1. V shed 7 bases, J shed 6 bases, and the junction held 16 bases outside the gene matches. The CDR3 runs 16 residues. CDR1 is MNHNY and CDR2 is SVGAGI in the germline V gene (reference sequence).

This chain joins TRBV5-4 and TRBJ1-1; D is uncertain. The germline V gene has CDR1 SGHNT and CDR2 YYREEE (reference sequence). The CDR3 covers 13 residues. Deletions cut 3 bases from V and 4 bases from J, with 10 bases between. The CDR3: CASSSIKFTEAFF. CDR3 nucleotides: TGTGCCAGCAGCTCAATTAAATTCACTGAAGCTTTCTTT.

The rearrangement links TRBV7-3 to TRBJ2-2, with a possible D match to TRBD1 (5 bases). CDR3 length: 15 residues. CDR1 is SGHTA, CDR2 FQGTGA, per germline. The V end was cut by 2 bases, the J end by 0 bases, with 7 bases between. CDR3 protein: CASSLGATNTGELFF. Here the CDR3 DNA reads TGTGCCAGCAGCTTAGGGGCAACGAACACCGGGGAGCTGTTTTTT.

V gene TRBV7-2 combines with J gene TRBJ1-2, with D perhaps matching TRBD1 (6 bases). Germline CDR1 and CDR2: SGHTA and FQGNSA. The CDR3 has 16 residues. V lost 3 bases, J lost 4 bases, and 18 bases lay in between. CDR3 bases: TGTGCCAGCAGCTTCGGGGGGCGGTCTATAGCCTATGGCTACACCTTC. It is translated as CASSFGGRSIAYGYTF.

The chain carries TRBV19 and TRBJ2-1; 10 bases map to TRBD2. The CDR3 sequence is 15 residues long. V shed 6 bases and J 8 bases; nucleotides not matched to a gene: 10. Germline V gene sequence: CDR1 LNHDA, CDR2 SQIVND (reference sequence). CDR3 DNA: TGTGCCAGTAGGCAGCTAGCGGGAGTTGGGGATGAGCAGTTCTTC. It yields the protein CASRQLAGVGDEQFF.

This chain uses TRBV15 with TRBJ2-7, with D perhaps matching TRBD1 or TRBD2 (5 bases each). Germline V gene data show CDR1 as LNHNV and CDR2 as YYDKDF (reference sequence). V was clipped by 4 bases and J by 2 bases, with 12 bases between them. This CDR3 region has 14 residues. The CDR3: CATSIKRGTYEQYF. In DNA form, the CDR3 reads TGTGCCACCAGCATTAAGAGGGGAACCTACGAGCAGTACTTC.

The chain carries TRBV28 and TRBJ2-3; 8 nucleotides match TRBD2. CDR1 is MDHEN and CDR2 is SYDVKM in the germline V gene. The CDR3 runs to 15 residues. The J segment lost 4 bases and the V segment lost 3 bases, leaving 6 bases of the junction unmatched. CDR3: CASSLAGAGADTQYF. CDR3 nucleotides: TGTGCCAGCAGTTTGGCAGGAGCGGGAGCAGATACGCAGTATTTT.

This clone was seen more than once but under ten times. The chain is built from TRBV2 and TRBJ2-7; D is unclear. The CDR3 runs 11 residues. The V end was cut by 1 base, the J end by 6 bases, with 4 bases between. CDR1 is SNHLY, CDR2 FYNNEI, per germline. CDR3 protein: CASSEGGEQYF. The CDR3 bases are TGTGCCAGCAGTGAAGGTGGCGAGCAGTACTTC.

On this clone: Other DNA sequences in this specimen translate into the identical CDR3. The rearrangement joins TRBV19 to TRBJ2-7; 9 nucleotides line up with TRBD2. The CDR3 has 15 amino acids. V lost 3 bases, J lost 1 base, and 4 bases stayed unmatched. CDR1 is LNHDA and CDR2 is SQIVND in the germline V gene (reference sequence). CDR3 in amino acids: CASSISAGGSYEQYF. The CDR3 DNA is TGTGCCAGTAGTATCTCGGCGGGAGGGTCCTACGAGCAGTACTTC.

The CDR3 spells CASSENPSGIEQYF. CDR3 in DNA: TGCGCCAGCAGTGAGAACCCGTCAGGTATCGAGCAGTACTTC. This chain uses TRBV10-1 with TRBJ2-7; D unresolved. Germline V gives CDR1 WNHNN, CDR2 SYGVQD (reference sequence). V was cut by 2 bases and J by 6 bases, with 14 bases left in between. There are 14 residues in the CDR3.

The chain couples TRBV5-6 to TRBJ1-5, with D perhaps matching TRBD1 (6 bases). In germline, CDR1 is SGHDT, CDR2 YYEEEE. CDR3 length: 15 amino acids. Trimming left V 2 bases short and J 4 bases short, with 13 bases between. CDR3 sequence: CASSFYRDTNQPQHF. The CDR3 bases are TGTGCCAGCAGCTTCTACAGGGACACAAATCAGCCCCAGCATTTT.

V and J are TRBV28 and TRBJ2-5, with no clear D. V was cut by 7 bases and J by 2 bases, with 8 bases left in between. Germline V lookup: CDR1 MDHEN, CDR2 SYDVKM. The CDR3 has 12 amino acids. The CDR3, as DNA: TGTGCCAGCACCGTGGGTCAAGAGACCCAGTACTTC. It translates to CASTVGQETQYF.

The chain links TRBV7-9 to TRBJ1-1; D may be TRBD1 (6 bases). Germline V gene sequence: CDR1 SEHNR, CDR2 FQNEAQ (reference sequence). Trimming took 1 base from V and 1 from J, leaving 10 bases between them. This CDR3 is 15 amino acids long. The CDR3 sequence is CASSLGGQQNTEAFF. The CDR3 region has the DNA TGTGCCAGCAGCTTAGGAGGACAGCAGAACACTGAAGCTTTCTTT.

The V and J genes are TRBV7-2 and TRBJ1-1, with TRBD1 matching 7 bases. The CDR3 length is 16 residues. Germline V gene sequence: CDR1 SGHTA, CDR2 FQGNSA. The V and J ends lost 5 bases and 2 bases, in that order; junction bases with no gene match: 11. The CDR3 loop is CASSTSTGQGNTEAFF. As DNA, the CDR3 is TGTGCCAGCAGCACCTCGACAGGGCAGGGAAACACTGAAGCTTTCTTT.

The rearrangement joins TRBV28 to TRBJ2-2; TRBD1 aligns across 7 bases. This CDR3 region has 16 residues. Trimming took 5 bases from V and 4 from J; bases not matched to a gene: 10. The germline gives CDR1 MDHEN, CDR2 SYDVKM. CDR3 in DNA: TGTGCCAGCAGTATCCTGAGGGACAGCTCCACCGGGGAGCTGTTTTTT. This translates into CASSILRDSSTGELFF.

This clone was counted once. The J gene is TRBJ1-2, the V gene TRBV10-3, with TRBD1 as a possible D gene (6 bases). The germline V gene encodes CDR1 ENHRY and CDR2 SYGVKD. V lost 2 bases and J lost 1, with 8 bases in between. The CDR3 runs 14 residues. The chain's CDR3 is CAISEKQGNYGYTF. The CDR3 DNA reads TGTGCCATCAGTGAGAAACAGGGTAACTATGGCTACACCTTC.

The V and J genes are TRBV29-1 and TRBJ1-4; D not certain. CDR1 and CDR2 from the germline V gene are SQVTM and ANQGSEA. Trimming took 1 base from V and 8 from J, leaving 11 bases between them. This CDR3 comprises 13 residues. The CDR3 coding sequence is TGCAGCGTTGAAGTGCGCGGTGGGGAAAAACTGTTTTTT. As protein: CSVEVRGGEKLFF.

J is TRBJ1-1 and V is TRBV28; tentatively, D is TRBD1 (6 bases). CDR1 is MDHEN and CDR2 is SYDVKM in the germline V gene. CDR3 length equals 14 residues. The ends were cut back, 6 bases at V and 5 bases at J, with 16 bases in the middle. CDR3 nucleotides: TGTGCCAGCAGCCCCCCGGGGGCGCGGACTGAAGCTTTCTTT. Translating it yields CASSPPGARTEAFF.

DNA for the CDR3: TGTGCCAGCAGTGAAGGGAAAGGTCAGCCCCAGCATTTT. Translating it yields CASSEGKGQPQHF. The chain joins TRBV6-1 to TRBJ1-5; D remains unclear. The germline CDR1 and CDR2 sequences are MNHNS and SASEGT. The CDR3 totals 13 residues. Trimming removed 1 base from V and 6 bases from J, with 7 bases in between.

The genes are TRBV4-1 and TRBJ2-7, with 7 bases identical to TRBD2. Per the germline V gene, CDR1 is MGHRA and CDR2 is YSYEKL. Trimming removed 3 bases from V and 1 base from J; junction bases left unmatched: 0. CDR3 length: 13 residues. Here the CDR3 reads CASSQGGSYEQYF. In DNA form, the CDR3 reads TGCGCCAGCAGCCAGGGGGGGTCCTACGAGCAGTACTTC.

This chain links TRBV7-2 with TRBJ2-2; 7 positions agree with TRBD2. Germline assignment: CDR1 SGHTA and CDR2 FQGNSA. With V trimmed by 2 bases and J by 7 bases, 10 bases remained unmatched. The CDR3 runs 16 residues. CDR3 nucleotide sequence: TGTGCCAGCAGCTTAACCGGGACTACCAGGTTCGGGGAGCTGTTTTTT. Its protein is CASSLTGTTRFGELFF.

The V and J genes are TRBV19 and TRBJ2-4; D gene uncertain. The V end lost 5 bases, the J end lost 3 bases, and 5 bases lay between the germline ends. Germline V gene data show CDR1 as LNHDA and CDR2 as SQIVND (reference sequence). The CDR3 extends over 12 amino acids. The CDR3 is CASSLVKNIQYF. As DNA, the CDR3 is TGTGCCAGTAGTTTGGTCAAAAACATTCAGTACTTC.